This T cell receptor (beta chain) was profiled in a study of metastatic and nonmetastatic thyroid tumors. About the study: Repertoire data that came from the blood and tumor or nodule tissue of malignant and benign thyroid patients were compared.

At least ten counts were recorded for this clone. Its target is not known. All patients were treatment-naive before thyroid surgery. Overall study results and limits: Reportedly, malignant thyroid tumors had significantly higher TCR beta diversity than benign nodules, in blood and tumor.

Per the authors' pipeline: CDR3 was compared across clinicopathological groups, and the resulting differences were used to build a distant-metastasis classifier for papillary thyroid cancer. TCRdb re-analyzed the PCR reads through MiXCR. These V and J calls originate from TCRdb's pipeline instead of the authors' own analysis. This sample has more than 15,000 clones; about 15% occur once, and the top ten carry about 18%. The germline V gene has CDR1 LGHDT and CDR2 YNNKEL (reference sequence). The germline V and J ends were trimmed by 0 bases and 0 bases, with 4 bases remaining between them. The CDR3 extends over 14 amino acids.

This clonotype was obtained from a male donor with papillary thyroid cancer or a benign thyroid nodule (not recorded which). Some clones in this sample may be carry-over from other donors' samples. V and J are TRBV3-1 and TRBJ2-3; D gene uncertain. The sample consisted of blood. For the CDR3, the DNA is TGTGCCAGCAGCCAAGACAGGAGCACAGATACGCAGTATTTT. Amino acid sequence: CASSQDRSTDTQYF.